This T cell receptor beta chain is from a study of T cell responses to AZD1222 COVID-19 vaccine. The CDR3 extends over 12 amino acids. Germline CDR1 SNHLY, CDR2 FYNNEI. Trimming took 5 bases from V and 8 from J, leaving 12 bases between them. The method was immunoSEQ multiplex PCR; TCRdb's version includes in-frame clones alone and lacks a portion of them. The data contain some 89,000 clones, about nine tenths of them singletons. The chain employs TRBV2 and TRBJ1-2; D not resolved. The clonotype originates from an adult in good health. The sequences come from peripheral blood, collected on day 0 of AZD1222 vaccination. CDR3 protein: CASSSRPGGYTF. In DNA form, the CDR3 reads TGTGCCAGCAGTAGCAGGCCCGGGGGCTACACCTTC. Full variable domain (missing parts from reference TRBV2 and TRBJ1-2): EPEVTQTPSHQVTQMGQEVILRCVPISNHLYFYWYRQILGQKVEFLVSFYNNEISEKSEIFDDQFSVERPDGSNFTLKIRSTKLEDSAMYFCASSSRPGGYTFGSGTRLTVV.